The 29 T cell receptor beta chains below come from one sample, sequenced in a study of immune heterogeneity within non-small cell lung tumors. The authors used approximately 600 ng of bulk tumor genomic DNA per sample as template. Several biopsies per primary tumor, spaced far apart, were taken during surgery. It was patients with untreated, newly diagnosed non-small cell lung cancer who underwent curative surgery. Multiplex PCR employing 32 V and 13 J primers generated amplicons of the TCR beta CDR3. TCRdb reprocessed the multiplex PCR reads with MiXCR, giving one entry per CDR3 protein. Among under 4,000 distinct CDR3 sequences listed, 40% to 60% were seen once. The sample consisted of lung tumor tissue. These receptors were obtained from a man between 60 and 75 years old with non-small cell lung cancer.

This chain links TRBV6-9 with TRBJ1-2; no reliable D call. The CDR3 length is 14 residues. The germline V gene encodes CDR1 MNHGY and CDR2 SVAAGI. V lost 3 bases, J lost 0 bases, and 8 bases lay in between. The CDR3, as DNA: TGTGCCAGCAGTTACGGGAAGTCTAACTATGGCTACACCTTC. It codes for CASSYGKSNYGYTF.

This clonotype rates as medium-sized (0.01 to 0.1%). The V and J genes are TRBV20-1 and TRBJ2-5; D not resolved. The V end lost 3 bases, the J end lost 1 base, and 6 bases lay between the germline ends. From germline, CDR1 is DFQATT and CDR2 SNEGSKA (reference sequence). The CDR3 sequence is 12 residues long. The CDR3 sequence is CSARGSQETQYF. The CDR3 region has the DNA TGCAGTGCTAGGGGTTCCCAAGAGACCCAGTACTTC.

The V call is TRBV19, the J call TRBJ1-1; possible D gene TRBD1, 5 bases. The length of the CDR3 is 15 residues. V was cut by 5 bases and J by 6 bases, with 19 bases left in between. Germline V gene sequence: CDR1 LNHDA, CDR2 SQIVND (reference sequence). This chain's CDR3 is CASSSGRMTSSEAFF. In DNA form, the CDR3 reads TGTGCCAGTAGTTCGGGACGAATGACTTCGTCTGAAGCTTTCTTT.

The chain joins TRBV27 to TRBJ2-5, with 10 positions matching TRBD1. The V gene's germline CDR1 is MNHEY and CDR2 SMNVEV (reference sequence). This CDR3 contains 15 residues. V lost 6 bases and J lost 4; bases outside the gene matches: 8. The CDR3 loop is CASRSGQGGVETQYF. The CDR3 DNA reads TGTGCCAGCAGATCTGGACAGGGGGGAGTAGAGACCCAGTACTTC.

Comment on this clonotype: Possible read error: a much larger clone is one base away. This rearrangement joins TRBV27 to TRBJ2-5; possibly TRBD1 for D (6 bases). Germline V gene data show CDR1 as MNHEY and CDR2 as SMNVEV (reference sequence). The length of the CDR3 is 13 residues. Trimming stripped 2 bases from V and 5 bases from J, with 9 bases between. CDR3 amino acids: CASSLAGVETQYF. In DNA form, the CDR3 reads TGTGCCAGCAGTTTAGCAGGGGTTGAGACCCAGTACTTC.

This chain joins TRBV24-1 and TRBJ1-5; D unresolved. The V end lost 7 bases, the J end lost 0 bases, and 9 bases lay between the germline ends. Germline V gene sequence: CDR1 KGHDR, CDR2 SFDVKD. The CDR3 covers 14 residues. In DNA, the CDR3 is TGTGCCACCAGGTGGAGGGCTAGCAATCAGCCCCAGCATTTT. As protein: CATRWRASNQPQHF.

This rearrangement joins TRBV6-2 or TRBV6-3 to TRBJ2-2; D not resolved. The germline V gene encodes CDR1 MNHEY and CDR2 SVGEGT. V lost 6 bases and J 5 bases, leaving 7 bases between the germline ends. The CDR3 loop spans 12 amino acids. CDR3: CASRQWTGELFF. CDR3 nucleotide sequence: TGTGCCAGCAGACAGTGGACCGGGGAGCTGTTTTTT.

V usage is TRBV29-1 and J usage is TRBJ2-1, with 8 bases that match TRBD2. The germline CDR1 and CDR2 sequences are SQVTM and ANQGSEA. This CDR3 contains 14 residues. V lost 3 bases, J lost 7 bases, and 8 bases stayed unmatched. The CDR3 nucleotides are TGCAGCGTTGATACTAGCGGAGGGGGAAATGAGCAGTTCTTC. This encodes CSVDTSGGGNEQFF.

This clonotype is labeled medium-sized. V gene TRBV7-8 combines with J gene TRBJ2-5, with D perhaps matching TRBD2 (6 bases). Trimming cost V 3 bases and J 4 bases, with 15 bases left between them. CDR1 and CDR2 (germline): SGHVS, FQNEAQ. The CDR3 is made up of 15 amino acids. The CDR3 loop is CASSFWTMRVETQYF. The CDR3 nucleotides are TGTGCCAGCAGCTTTTGGACTATGAGGGTAGAGACCCAGTACTTC.

The CDR3 sequence: CASSVTGYTYEQYF. The CDR3 nucleotides read TGCGCCAGCAGCGTGACAGGGTACACCTACGAGCAGTACTTC. The rearrangement uses TRBV5-1 and TRBJ2-7, with 7 nucleotides matching TRBD1. The V and J ends lost 4 bases and 2 bases, in that order; junction bases with no gene match: 6. CDR1 and CDR2 (germline): SGHRS, YFSETQ. This CDR3 is 14 amino acids long.

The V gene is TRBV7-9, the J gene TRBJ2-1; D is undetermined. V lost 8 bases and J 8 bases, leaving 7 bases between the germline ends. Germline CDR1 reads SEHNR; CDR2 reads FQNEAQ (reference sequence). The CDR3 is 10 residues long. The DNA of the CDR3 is TGTGCCAGCGGTATAGATGAGCAGTTCTTC. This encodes CASGIDEQFF.

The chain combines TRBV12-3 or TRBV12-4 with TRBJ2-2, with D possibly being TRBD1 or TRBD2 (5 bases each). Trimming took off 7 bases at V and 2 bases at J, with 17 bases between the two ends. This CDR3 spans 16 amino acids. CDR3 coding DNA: TGTGCCAGCACTCATCCGGGACCTATAAACACCGGGGAGCTGTTTTTT. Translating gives CASTHPGPINTGELFF.

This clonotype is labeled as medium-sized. The CDR3 loop is CASSTLDGQETQYF. For the CDR3, the DNA is TGTGCCAGCAGCACATTGGACGGTCAAGAGACCCAGTACTTC. The gene calls are TRBV7-9 and TRBJ2-5; D remains ambiguous. CDR1 and CDR2 from the germline V gene are SEHNR and FQNEAQ (reference sequence). The CDR3 length is 14 residues. The germline V and J ends were trimmed by 5 bases and 2 bases, with 12 bases remaining between them.

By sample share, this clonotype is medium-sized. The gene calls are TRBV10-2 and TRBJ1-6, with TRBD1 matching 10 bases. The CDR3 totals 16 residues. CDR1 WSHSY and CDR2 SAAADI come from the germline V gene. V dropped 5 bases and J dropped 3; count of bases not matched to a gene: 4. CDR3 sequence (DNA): TGCGCCAGCAGTCCGGGACAGGGGTTCTATAATTCACCCCTCCACTTT. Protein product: CASSPGQGFYNSPLHF.

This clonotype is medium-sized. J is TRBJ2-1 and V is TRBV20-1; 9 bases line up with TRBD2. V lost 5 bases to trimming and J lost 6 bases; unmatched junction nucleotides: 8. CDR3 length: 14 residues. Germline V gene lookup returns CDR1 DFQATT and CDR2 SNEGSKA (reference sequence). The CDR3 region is CSAGTSRGVNEQFF. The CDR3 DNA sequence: TGCAGTGCTGGGACTAGCCGGGGGGTCAATGAGCAGTTCTTC.

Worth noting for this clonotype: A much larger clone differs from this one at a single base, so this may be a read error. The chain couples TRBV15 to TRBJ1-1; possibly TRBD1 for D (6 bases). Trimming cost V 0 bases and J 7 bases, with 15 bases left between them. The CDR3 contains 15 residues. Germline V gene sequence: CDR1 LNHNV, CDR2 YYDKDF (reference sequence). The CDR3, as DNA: TGTGCCACCAGCAGAGACCTAATACAGGGAAGTGAAGCTTTCTTT. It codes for CATSRDLIQGSEAFF.

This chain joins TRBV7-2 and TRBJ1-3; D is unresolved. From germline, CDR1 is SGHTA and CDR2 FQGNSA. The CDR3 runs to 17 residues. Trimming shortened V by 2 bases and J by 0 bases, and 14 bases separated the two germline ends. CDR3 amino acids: CASSLSWGGNSGNTIYF. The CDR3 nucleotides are TGTGCCAGCAGCTTATCTTGGGGAGGTAACTCTGGAAACACCATATATTTT.

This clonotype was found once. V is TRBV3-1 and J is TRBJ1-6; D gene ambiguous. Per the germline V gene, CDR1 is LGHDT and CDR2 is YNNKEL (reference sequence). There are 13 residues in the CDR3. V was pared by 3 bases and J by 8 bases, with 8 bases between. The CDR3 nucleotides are TGTGCCAGCAGCCAGAACCGGTATTCACCCCTCCACTTT. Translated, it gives CASSQNRYSPLHF. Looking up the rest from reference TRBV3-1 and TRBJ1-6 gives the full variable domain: DTAVSQTPKYLVTQMGNDKSIKCEQNLGHDTMYWYKQDSKKFLKIMFSYNNKELIINETVPNRFSPKSPDKAHLNLHINSLELGDSAVYFCASSQNRYSPLHFGNGTRLTVT.

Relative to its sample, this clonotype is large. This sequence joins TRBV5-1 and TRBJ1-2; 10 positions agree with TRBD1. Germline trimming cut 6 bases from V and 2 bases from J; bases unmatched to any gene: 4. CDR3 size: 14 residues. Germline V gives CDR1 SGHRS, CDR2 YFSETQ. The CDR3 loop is CASTLGQGNYGYTF. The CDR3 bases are TGCGCCAGCACCCTGGGACAGGGGAACTATGGCTACACCTTC. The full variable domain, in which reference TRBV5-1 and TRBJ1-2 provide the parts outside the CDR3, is KAGVTQTPRYLIKTRGQQVTLSCSPISGHRSVSWYQQTPGQGLQFLFEYFSETQRNKGNFPGRFSGRQFSNSRSEMNVSTLELGDSALYLCASTLGQGNYGYTFGSGTRLTVV.

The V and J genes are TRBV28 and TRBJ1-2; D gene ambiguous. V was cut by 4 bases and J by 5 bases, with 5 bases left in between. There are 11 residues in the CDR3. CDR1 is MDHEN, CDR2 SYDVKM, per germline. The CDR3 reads CASSSVYGYTF. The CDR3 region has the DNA TGTGCCAGCAGTTCGGTTTATGGCTACACCTTC.

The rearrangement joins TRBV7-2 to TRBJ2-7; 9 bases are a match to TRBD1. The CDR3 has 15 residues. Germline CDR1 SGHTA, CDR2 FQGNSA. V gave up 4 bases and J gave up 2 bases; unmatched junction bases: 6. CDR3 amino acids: CASSWGTGKAYEQYF. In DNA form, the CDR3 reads TGTGCCAGCAGCTGGGGGACAGGGAAAGCCTACGAGCAGTACTTC. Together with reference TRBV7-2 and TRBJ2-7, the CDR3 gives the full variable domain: GAGVSQSPSNKVTEKGKDVELRCDPISGHTALYWYRQSLGQGLEFLIYFQGNSAPDKSGLPSDRFSAERTGGSVSTLTIQRTQQEDSAVYLCASSWGTGKAYEQYFGPGTRLTVT.

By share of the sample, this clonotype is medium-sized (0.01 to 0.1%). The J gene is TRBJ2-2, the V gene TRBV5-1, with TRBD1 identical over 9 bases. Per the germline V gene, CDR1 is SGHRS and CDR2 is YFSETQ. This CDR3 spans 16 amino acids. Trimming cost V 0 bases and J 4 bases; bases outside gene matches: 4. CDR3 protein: CASSLGTGVSTGELFF. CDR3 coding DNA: TGCGCCAGCAGCTTGGGGACAGGGGTGAGCACCGGGGAGCTGTTTTTT.

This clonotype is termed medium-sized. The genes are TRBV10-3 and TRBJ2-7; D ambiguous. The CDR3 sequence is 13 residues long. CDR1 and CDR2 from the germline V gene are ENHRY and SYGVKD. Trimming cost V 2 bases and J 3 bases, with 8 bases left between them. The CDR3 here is CAISERVHYEQYF. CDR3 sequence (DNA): TGTGCCATCAGTGAGAGGGTCCACTACGAGCAGTACTTC.

CDR3 protein: CASSFDSNSGNTIYF. CDR3 DNA: TGTGCCAGCAGTTTCGACAGTAATTCTGGAAACACCATATATTTT. The chain couples TRBV28 to TRBJ1-3, with D tentatively TRBD1 (5 bases). V lost 3 bases to trimming and J lost 1 base, with 10 bases between them. Germline values: CDR1 MDHEN, CDR2 SYDVKM. The CDR3 extends over 15 amino acids. The full variable domain, completed using reference TRBV28 and TRBJ1-3, is DVKVTQSSRYLVKRTGEKVFLECVQDMDHENMFWYRQDPGLGLRLIYFSYDVKMKEKGDIPEGYSVSREKKERFSLILESASTNQTSMYLCASSFDSNSGNTIYFGEGSWLTVV.

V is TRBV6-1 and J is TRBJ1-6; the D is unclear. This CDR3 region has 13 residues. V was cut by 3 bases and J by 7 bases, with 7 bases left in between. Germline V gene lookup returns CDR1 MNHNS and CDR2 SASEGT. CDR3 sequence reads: CASSEQRNSPLHF. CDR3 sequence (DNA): TGTGCCAGCAGTGAGCAAAGGAATTCACCCCTCCACTTT.

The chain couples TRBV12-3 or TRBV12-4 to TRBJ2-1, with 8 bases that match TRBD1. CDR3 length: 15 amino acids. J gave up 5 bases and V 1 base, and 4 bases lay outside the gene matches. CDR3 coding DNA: TGTGCCAGCAGTTTAGGAAGGGGACAGGACAATGAGCAGTTCTTC. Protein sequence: CASSLGRGQDNEQFF.

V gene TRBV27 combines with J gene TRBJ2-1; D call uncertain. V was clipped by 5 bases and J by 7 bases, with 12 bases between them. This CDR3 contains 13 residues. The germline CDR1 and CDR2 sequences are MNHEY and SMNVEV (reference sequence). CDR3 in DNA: TGTGCCAGCAGTACCCCGTTACGGAATGAGCAGTTCTTC. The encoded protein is CASSTPLRNEQFF.

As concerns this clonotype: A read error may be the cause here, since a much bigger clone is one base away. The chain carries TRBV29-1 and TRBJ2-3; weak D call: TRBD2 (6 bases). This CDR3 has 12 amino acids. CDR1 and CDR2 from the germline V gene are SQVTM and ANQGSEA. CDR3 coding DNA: TGCAGAGTTGACGGGAGAACGGATACGCAGTATTTT. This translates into CRVDGRTDTQYF.

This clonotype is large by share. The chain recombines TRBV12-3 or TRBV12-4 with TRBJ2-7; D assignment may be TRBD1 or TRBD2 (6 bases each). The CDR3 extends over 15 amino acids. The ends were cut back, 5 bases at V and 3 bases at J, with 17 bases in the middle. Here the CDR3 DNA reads TGTGCCAGCAGTCCTCAGACAGGAGGGGGCTACGAGCAGTACTTC. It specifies CASSPQTGGGYEQYF.